A single sample gave rise to the 21 T cell receptor beta chains below, sequenced in a study of patients and donors after allogeneic stem cell transplantation. One entry per CDR3 protein, called by TCRdb with MiXCR from the RT-PCR reads. The sample has about 400,000 distinct CDR3 sequences, roughly 17% seen once. The sequenced sample consisted of blood, either unsorted or a sorted T cell fraction (not recorded which). Receptors originate from a human donor who was either an allogeneic HSCT recipient or a stem cell or donor lymphocyte infusion donor (not recorded which). It is not recorded whose cells these are; they may come from a transplant donor.

J is TRBJ1-5 and V is TRBV3-1; D not certain. The germline V gene has CDR1 LGHDT and CDR2 YNNKEL (reference sequence). The CDR3 runs to 14 residues. The V gene lost 1 base and the J gene lost 0 bases, with 4 bases spanning the gap. In DNA, the CDR3 is TGTGCCAGCAGCCAAGGTTCTAGCAATCAGCCCCAGCATTTT. Translated, it gives CASSQGSSNQPQHF.

The chain carries TRBV9 and TRBJ1-2, with D possibly being TRBD1 (5 bases). This CDR3 comprises 16 residues. The germline V gene has CDR1 SGDLS and CDR2 YYNGEE. V was clipped by 0 bases and J by 5 bases, with 17 bases between them. The CDR3 DNA reads TGTGCCAGCAGCGTAGGCGGGACTCCCGGCTTTTATGGCTACACCTTC. Translation gives CASSVGGTPGFYGYTF.

The sample holds a few counts of this clonotype. The gene calls are TRBV29-1 and TRBJ1-5, with 7 bases fitting TRBD1. V was pared by 7 bases and J by 7 bases, with 10 bases of the junction left unmatched. The CDR3 is made up of 13 amino acids. Germline V lookup: CDR1 SQVTM, CDR2 ANQGSEA. Written as DNA, the CDR3 is TGCAGCGCCGTCGACAGGGTTGGGCAGCCCCAGCATTTT. It yields the protein CSAVDRVGQPQHF.

The rearrangement uses TRBV12-3 or TRBV12-4 and TRBJ2-7; perhaps TRBD1 as D (6 bases). This CDR3 region has 13 residues. Trimming took 7 bases from V and 2 from J, leaving 12 bases between them. CDR3 bases: TGTGCCAGCACTCTAGGACAGACCTACGAGCAGTACTTC. Its protein product is CASTLGQTYEQYF.

The CDR3 here is CATSMPSSYNEQFF. In DNA, the CDR3 is TGTGCCACCAGCATGCCCAGCTCCTACAATGAGCAGTTCTTC. This rearrangement joins TRBV15 to TRBJ2-1; no clear D gene. The CDR3 totals 14 residues. The V end lost 4 bases, the J end lost 0 bases, and 7 bases lay between the germline ends. CDR1 is LNHNV and CDR2 is YYDKDF in the germline V gene (reference sequence).

The chain joins TRBV11-3 to TRBJ2-5; 14 nucleotides match TRBD2. With 4 bases clipped from V and 5 bases from J, the junction kept 9 bases outside the gene matches. Germline values: CDR1 SGHNT, CDR2 YENEEA. CDR3 length: 17 amino acids. CDR3 loop: CASSYRTSGGTWETQYF. The CDR3 nucleotides are TGTGCCAGCAGCTACCGGACTAGCGGGGGGACATGGGAGACCCAGTACTTC.

The chain joins TRBV28 to TRBJ2-7; D gene ambiguous. V dropped 3 bases and J dropped 3 bases, with 12 bases sitting between them. This CDR3 is built from 14 residues. In germline, CDR1 is MDHEN, CDR2 SYDVKM. Written as DNA, the CDR3 is TGTGCCAGCAGTTTGCCCGAGGACGTCTACGAGCAGTACTTC. Amino acids: CASSLPEDVYEQYF.

This clonotype was seen only a few times. The V and J genes are TRBV30 and TRBJ2-5; TRBD2 aligns across 10 bases. Germline CDR1 reads GTSNPN; CDR2 reads SVGIG (reference sequence). This CDR3 is 14 amino acids long. The V and J ends lost 2 bases and 5 bases, in that order; junction bases with no gene match: 5. The CDR3 coding sequence is TGTGCCTGGAGTCTTAGCGGGGGGATTGAGACCCAGTACTTC. This translates into CAWSLSGGIETQYF.

V gene TRBV9 combines with J gene TRBJ2-2; 10 bases fit TRBD2. Looked up from germline, CDR1 is SGDLS and CDR2 is YYNGEE. This CDR3 has 16 amino acids. Losses at the gene ends were 4 bases for V and 5 bases for J; bases not matched to a gene: 8. DNA for the CDR3: TGTGCCAGCAGCCCCCCAGCGGGGGGGTATACCGGGGAGCTGTTTTTT. Translated, it gives CASSPPAGGYTGELFF.

The chain has TRBV6-1 and TRBJ2-5, with TRBD1 matching 8 bases. Germline-derived CDR1 and CDR2 are MNHNS and SASEGT. The CDR3 totals 13 residues. V was clipped by 6 bases and J by 7 bases; unmatched bases: 7. CDR3 DNA sequence: TGTGCCAGCAGCCAGGGGGCCGCGGGGACCCAGTACTTC. This gives the protein CASSQGAAGTQYF.

This clonotype was observed a handful of times. The chain recombines TRBV7-3 with TRBJ2-5; D is ambiguous. Trimming left V 5 bases short and J 4 bases short, with 11 bases between. Germline CDR1 SGHTA, CDR2 FQGTGA. This CDR3 is built from 13 residues. The CDR3 DNA follows: TGTGCCAGCAGCAAAGAGCCGGGAGAGACCCAGTACTTC. It codes for CASSKEPGETQYF. Combining the CDR3 with reference TRBV7-3 and TRBJ2-5 gives the whole variable domain GAGVSQTPSNKVTEKGKYVELRCDPISGHTALYWYRQSLGQGPEFLIYFQGTGAADDSGLPNDRFFAVRPEGSVSTLKIQRTERGDSAVYLCASSKEPGETQYFGPGTRLLVL.

This clonotype was picked up a small number of times. This sequence joins TRBV15 and TRBJ2-5; 10 bases map to TRBD1. Germline CDR1 reads LNHNV; CDR2 reads YYDKDF (reference sequence). The trim removed 4 bases at V and 5 bases at J, leaving 10 bases unmatched. The CDR3 runs to 16 residues. This CDR3 reads CATSTLGTGDVETQYF. The CDR3 nucleotides read TGTGCCACCAGCACCCTGGGGACAGGGGATGTGGAGACCCAGTACTTC.

Many counts were recorded for this clonotype. The rearrangement uses TRBV29-1 and TRBJ2-7; 8 nucleotides match TRBD1. With V trimmed by 4 bases and J by 1 base, 9 bases remained unmatched. CDR3 length equals 15 residues. Germline assignment: CDR1 SQVTM and CDR2 ANQGSEA. The CDR3 spells CSVGGTGVRSYEQYF. CDR3 DNA sequence: TGCAGCGTTGGGGGGACAGGCGTTAGGTCCTACGAGCAGTACTTC.

The rearrangement uses TRBV5-1 and TRBJ2-7; a weak D match, TRBD1 (5 bases). The V end lost 4 bases, the J end lost 5 bases, and 16 bases lay between the germline ends. The CDR3 totals 14 residues. Germline V gene sequence: CDR1 SGHRS, CDR2 YFSETQ. The CDR3 coding sequence is TGCGCCAGCAGCCTAAAGGGGCCTTTCAACGAGCAGTACTTC. Amino acid sequence: CASSLKGPFNEQYF.

This clonotype has more than one count but fewer than ten. This chain links TRBV9 with TRBJ2-7, with 8 positions matching TRBD1. The CDR3 totals 13 residues. The V and J ends lost 5 bases and 4 bases, in that order; junction bases with no gene match: 5. In germline, CDR1 is SGDLS, CDR2 YYNGEE. The CDR3 is CASRGTGTYEQYF. The CDR3 DNA is TGTGCCAGCAGAGGGACAGGAACTTACGAGCAGTACTTC.

This clonotype was seen only a few times. The chain links TRBV7-8 to TRBJ2-5, with D hard to call. The CDR3 covers 13 residues. From germline, CDR1 is SGHVS and CDR2 FQNEAQ. Trimming removed 6 bases at V and 4 bases at J, with 12 bases between. In DNA, the CDR3 is TGTGCCAGCAGTAGAGGAAGGAGAGAGACCCAGTACTTC. It codes for CASSRGRRETQYF.

Ten or more counts support this clonotype. The chain links TRBV5-1 to TRBJ1-1, with 9 nucleotides matching TRBD1. The CDR3 spans 18 residues. V trimming: 4 bases; J trimming: 1 base; junction bases outside the gene matches: 14. Per germline, CDR1 SGHRS and CDR2 YFSETQ. CDR3: CASSTVPGQGNQNTEAFF. The CDR3, as DNA: TGCGCCAGCAGCACCGTCCCGGGACAGGGAAACCAGAACACTGAAGCTTTCTTT.

This clonotype was detected ten times or more. The chain is built from TRBV12-3 or TRBV12-4 and TRBJ1-2; no definite D call. This CDR3 spans 14 amino acids. Trimming stripped 8 bases from V and 0 bases from J, with 13 bases between. CDR3 coding DNA: TGTGCCAGCGCCCTTGGGCCAGCTAACTATGGCTACACCTTC. Amino acid sequence: CASALGPANYGYTF.

In this sample, this clonotype turned up a few times. The chain combines TRBV19 with TRBJ2-2, with D uncertain. Germline V gives CDR1 LNHDA, CDR2 SQIVND (reference sequence). The CDR3 runs to 15 residues. V was cut by 1 base and J by 4 bases, with 10 bases left in between. CDR3 coding DNA: TGTGCCAGTAGTATAGCTGGCGTTCGCACCGGGGAGCTGTTTTTT. It encodes CASSIAGVRTGELFF.

This clonotype came up a few times. The rearrangement joins TRBV2 to TRBJ2-2, with D perhaps being TRBD1 or TRBD2 (6 bases each). The CDR3 covers 13 residues. Trimming pared 4 bases from V and 14 bases from J, leaving 17 bases between. Germline CDR1 reads SNHLY; CDR2 reads FYNNEI. CDR3 sequence reads: CASSVRGGGVLFF. Written as DNA, the CDR3 is TGTGCCAGCAGTGTCAGGGGAGGCGGGGTTCTGTTTTTT.

V and J are TRBV20-1 and TRBJ2-1, with TRBD1 matching 9 bases. This CDR3 region has 10 residues. Germline V gene data show CDR1 as DFQATT and CDR2 as SNEGSKA (reference sequence). V lost 5 bases, J lost 16 bases, and 6 bases stayed unmatched. The CDR3 nucleotides read TGCAGTGCTTCCGGGACAGGGCGTTTCTTC. It translates to CSASGTGRFF.